The 23 T cell receptor beta chains below were found in one sample sequenced in a study of identical twins' blood T cells. TCRdb reprocessed the 5' RACE reads with MiXCR, giving one entry per CDR3 protein. There are hundreds of thousands of distinct CDR3 sequences in the sample; more than 25% occur only once, and about 6% lies in the top ten. Sequenced: PBMCs. The receptors here all came from a woman between 18 and 50 years old in good health.

This clonotype was seen a few times. The CDR3 is CASSTDPLYEQYF. The CDR3 DNA sequence: TGTGCCAGCAGCACGGACCCTTTATACGAGCAGTACTTC. The J gene is TRBJ2-7, the V gene TRBV6-2 or TRBV6-3, with unresolved D. Trimming shortened V by 6 bases and J by 4 bases, and 13 bases separated the two germline ends. The CDR3 has 13 residues. CDR1 and CDR2 from the germline V gene are MNHEY and SVGEGT.

CDR3 bases: TGCAGTGCTAGAGCACCCGGCAGGGCGGCTGAAGCTTTCTTT. It encodes CSARAPGRAAEAFF. V is TRBV20-1 and J is TRBJ1-1; D might be TRBD1 (5 bases). This CDR3 region has 14 residues. Germline CDR1 reads DFQATT; CDR2 reads SNEGSKA (reference sequence). V shed 1 base and J shed 6 bases, with 15 bases lying between them.

This chain links TRBV7-9 with TRBJ2-3, with 9 nucleotides matching TRBD1. Germline loops: CDR1 SEHNR, CDR2 FQNEAQ (reference sequence). CDR3 length equals 15 residues. With V trimmed by 5 bases and J by 7 bases, 10 bases remained unmatched. The CDR3 coding sequence is TGTGCCAGCAGCGGGGGAGGGACAGGGTTATATACGCAGTATTTT. Its protein product is CASSGGGTGLYTQYF.

Details on this clonotype: Its ends do not fully match the called genes, so a read error is possible. This chain joins TRBV5-1 and TRBJ2-3; either TRBD1 or TRBD2 may fit D (7 bases each). The CDR3 runs to 15 residues. CDR1 and CDR2 from the germline V gene are SGHRS and YFSETQ. In DNA, the CDR3 is TGCGCCAGCAGCTCGGGGGGATTTGGGACAGATGCGCAGTATTTT. This sequence encodes CASSSGGFGTDAQYF.

Many counts were recorded for this clonotype. The chain is built from TRBV19 and TRBJ1-1; the D gene is possibly TRBD1 (5 bases). The CDR3 extends over 15 amino acids. V gave up 7 bases and J gave up 1 base, with 16 bases separating them. Germline V lookup: CDR1 LNHDA, CDR2 SQIVND (reference sequence). DNA of the CDR3: TGTGCCAGTAAAGCCAGGGAGGCCGGGAACACTGAAGCTTTCTTT. This gives the protein CASKAREAGNTEAFF.

Note on this clonotype: The germline gene is not matched at one end of the junction; a read error may be the cause. V and J are TRBV5-1 and TRBJ1-1; D gene ambiguous. Germline CDR1 and CDR2: SGHRS and YFSETQ. This CDR3 spans 15 amino acids. This CDR3 is CASRWAGSVNTEAFF. The CDR3 nucleotides are TGCGCCAGCAGGTGGGCGGGCAGTGTGAACACTGAAGCCTTCTTT.

The V call is TRBV20-1, the J call TRBJ2-3; 8 bases agree with TRBD2. The ends lost 3 bases at V and 3 bases at J; junction bases unmatched: 8. Germline V CDR1 and CDR2: DFQATT, SNEGSKA (reference sequence). The CDR3 extends over 15 amino acids. CDR3 in amino acids: CSARAGTSITDTQYF. As DNA, the CDR3 is TGCAGTGCTAGGGCCGGGACTAGTATAACAGATACGCAGTATTTT.

The V and J genes are TRBV15 and TRBJ1-1; D call uncertain. The CDR3 extends over 15 amino acids. CDR1 and CDR2 (germline): LNHNV, YYDKDF (reference sequence). V was cut by 0 bases and J by 1 base, with 9 bases left in between. This chain's CDR3 is CATSRDAQWNTEAFF. The CDR3 DNA reads TGTGCCACCAGCAGAGATGCCCAGTGGAACACTGAAGCTTTCTTT. Complete variable domain (other parts from reference TRBV15 and TRBJ1-1): DAMVIQNPRYQVTQFGKPVTLSCSQTLNHNVMYWYQQKSSQAPKLLFHYYDKDFNNEADTPDNFQSRRPNTSFCFLDIRSPGLGDTAMYLCATSRDAQWNTEAFFGQGTRLTVV.

This clonotype has a count of ten or more. The chain couples TRBV20-1 to TRBJ1-1; 8 bases map to TRBD1. There are 15 residues in the CDR3. Germline V CDR1 and CDR2: DFQATT, SNEGSKA (reference sequence). Trimming cost V 2 bases and J 3 bases; bases outside gene matches: 8. The CDR3 loop reads CSARTGGVRDTEAFF. The CDR3 DNA reads as TGCAGTGCTAGAACAGGGGGGGTTAGAGACACTGAAGCTTTCTTT.

The chain couples TRBV5-1 to TRBJ2-1; D is undetermined. V was trimmed by 0 bases and J by 1 base, leaving 8 bases between them. Germline V gene data show CDR1 as SGHRS and CDR2 as YFSETQ. This CDR3 spans 15 amino acids. In nucleotides, the CDR3 is TGCGCCAGCAGCTTGGGGACGCCTTCCTACAATGAGCAGTTCTTC. Translation: CASSLGTPSYNEQFF.

The gene calls are TRBV20-1 and TRBJ1-2; D not resolved. V lost 3 bases and J lost 3, with 5 bases in between. The CDR3 runs to 11 residues. The V gene's germline CDR1 is DFQATT and CDR2 SNEGSKA (reference sequence). The CDR3 DNA is TGCAGTGCTAGCGATTACTATGGCTACACCTTC. This translates into CSASDYYGYTF.

This clonotype came up many times. The chain carries TRBV7-2 and TRBJ1-1; 7 bases fit TRBD1. The CDR3 is 12 amino acids. Per the germline V gene, CDR1 is SGHTA and CDR2 is FQGNSA. V lost 5 bases and J lost 10; bases outside the gene matches: 7. The CDR3 loop is CASSPTGIRAFF. As DNA, the CDR3 is TGTGCCAGCAGCCCGACAGGGATTAGAGCTTTCTTT.

This clonotype came up many times. The chain uses TRBV29-1 and TRBJ1-1, with D hard to call. The length of the CDR3 is 14 residues. Trimming stripped 1 base from V and 3 bases from J, with 12 bases between. Looked up from germline, CDR1 is SQVTM and CDR2 is ANQGSEA. For the CDR3, the DNA is TGCAGCGTTGAAGTGTGGGGTAAACACACTGAAGCTTTCTTT. It is translated as CSVEVWGKHTEAFF. The variable domain in full, with the rest retrieved from reference TRBV29-1 and TRBJ1-1, is SAVISQKPSRDICQRGTSLTIQCQVDSQVTMMFWYRQQPGQSLTLIATANQGSEATYESGFVIDKFPISRPNLTFSTLTVSNMSPEDSSIYLCSVEVWGKHTEAFFGQGTRLTVV.

The chain has TRBV7-2 and TRBJ1-1; D gene uncertain. Per the germline V gene, CDR1 is SGHTA and CDR2 is FQGNSA. Trimming shortened V by 5 bases and J by 7 bases, and 14 bases separated the two germline ends. The CDR3 loop spans 13 amino acids. The CDR3, as DNA: TGTGCCAGCAGCCTTAGACGGGTTGGTGAAGCTTTCTTT. Translated: CASSLRRVGEAFF.

Note on this clonotype: A much more abundant neighbour one base away suggests this may be a read error. The V call is TRBV29-1, the J call TRBJ2-2; D not certain. Germline-derived CDR1 and CDR2 are SQVTM and ANQGSEA. The CDR3 has 12 residues. Between the trimmed V and J ends, which lost 4 bases and 4 bases, there was a span of 7 bases. CDR3 protein: CSVGKGTGELFF. The CDR3 bases are TGCAGCGTTGGTAAAGGCACCGGGGAGCTGTTTTTT.

This clonotype was observed a few times. The chain joins TRBV6-1 to TRBJ2-1; either TRBD1 or TRBD2 may fit D (5 bases each). CDR1 and CDR2 from the germline V gene are MNHNS and SASEGT. The CDR3 spans 14 residues. The V end was cut by 6 bases, the J end by 0 bases, with 9 bases between. The CDR3 sequence is CASSTRGSYNEQFF. The CDR3 DNA follows: TGTGCCAGCAGCACGAGGGGCTCCTACAATGAGCAGTTCTTC.

This clonotype was found a few times. J is TRBJ2-7 and V is TRBV5-4; TRBD1 matches at 7 bases. After removal of 0 bases from V and 1 base from J, the junction contained 4 bases not matched to a gene. The germline V gene encodes CDR1 SGHNT and CDR2 YYREEE (reference sequence). The CDR3 spans 15 residues. CDR3 sequence reads: CASSLEGQVSYEQYF. CDR3 sequence (DNA): TGTGCCAGCAGCTTGGAAGGACAGGTGTCCTACGAGCAGTACTTC.

CDR3 sequence: CATLDRTHSYEQYF. As DNA, the CDR3 is TGTGCCACCCTAGACAGAACTCATTCCTACGAGCAGTACTTC. The chain has TRBV2 and TRBJ2-7, with a weak D call TRBD1 (5 bases). The V gene lost 10 bases and the J gene lost 1 base, with 17 bases spanning the gap. CDR1 SNHLY and CDR2 FYNNEI come from the germline V gene. This CDR3 has 14 amino acids.

The V gene is TRBV30, the J gene TRBJ1-5; D remains unclear. This CDR3 comprises 14 residues. The V and J ends lost 4 bases and 3 bases respectively, with 13 bases between them. The germline V gene has CDR1 GTSNPN and CDR2 SVGIG (reference sequence). The CDR3 loop reads CAWNTGIHNQPQHF. In DNA, the CDR3 is TGTGCCTGGAATACCGGGATTCACAATCAGCCCCAGCATTTT.

Of note for this clonotype: Since a much larger clone is just one base distant, this may be a read error. Since no conserved phenylalanine or tryptophan closes the CDR3, a read error is the likely cause. The gene calls are TRBV7-9 and TRBJ2-7, with D hard to call. Germline lookup yields CDR1 SEHNR and CDR2 FQNEAQ (reference sequence). Deletions cut 2 bases from V and 2 bases from J, with 7 bases between. This CDR3 contains 13 residues. CDR3 sequence (DNA): TGTGCCAGCAGCTTAAGTAATCCCTACGAGCAGTACTTA. It specifies CASSLSNPYEQYL.

This clonotype was counted only a few times. The chain carries TRBV10-3 and TRBJ1-4; D might be TRBD1 (6 bases). The CDR3 spans 13 residues. V gave up 10 bases and J gave up 8 bases, with 17 bases separating them. Germline V gene lookup returns CDR1 ENHRY and CDR2 SYGVKD. This chain's CDR3 is CATRGARDEKLFF. CDR3 in DNA: TGTGCCACCCGGGGGGCCAGGGACGAAAAACTGTTTTTT.

The V and J genes are TRBV6-2 or TRBV6-3 and TRBJ1-1; D may be TRBD1 (5 bases). Germline-derived CDR1 and CDR2 are MNHEY and SVGEGT. Trimming removed 2 bases from V and 4 bases from J, with 17 bases in between. The CDR3 has 16 residues. CDR3 sequence: CASSYPVGGESTEAFF. The CDR3 nucleotides read TGTGCCAGCAGTTACCCCGTCGGGGGGGAAAGCACTGAAGCTTTCTTT.

This clonotype has just a few counts. V usage is TRBV27 and J usage is TRBJ2-5; D gene unclear. This CDR3 spans 14 amino acids. Per the germline V gene, CDR1 is MNHEY and CDR2 is SMNVEV (reference sequence). V was trimmed by 3 bases and J by 2 bases, leaving 10 bases between them. In DNA form, the CDR3 reads TGTGCCAGCAGTTTCTCAGCCTTACAAGAGACCCAGTACTTC. This sequence encodes CASSFSALQETQYF.